A selection of T cell receptor beta chains follows, all from one sample in a study of immune evolution from preneoplasia to lung adenocarcinoma. Assay used: immunoSEQ multiplex PCR; TCRdb lists only in-frame clones, some missing. The sample includes 9,000 or so clones, around 90% of them seen just once. The sample comprised FFPE invasive lung adenocarcinoma tissue. The receptors were sampled from a person aged 65 to 79 with invasive lung adenocarcinoma. The conserved cysteine and the conserved F or W are not part of the CDR3 here. The order of the fields is V gene, CDR3 protein.

V gene: TRBV30; CDR3 protein: AWKRQANRGELF
V gene: TRBV19; CDR3 protein: ASSGTGVGTEAF
V gene: TRBV19; CDR3 protein: ASSFTGIGGYEQY
V gene: TRBV28; CDR3 protein: ASSWTGGTDTQY
V gene: TRBV6-5; CDR3 protein: ASSLTGYEQY
V gene: TRBV5-4; CDR3 protein: ASSSGTEPTGELF
V gene: TRBV4-1; CDR3 protein: ASSEQGSSYNSPLH
V gene: TRBV9; CDR3 protein: ASSVGPGTGKGYT
V gene: TRBV29-1; CDR3 protein: SVQPLTYGYT
V gene: TRBV6-6; CDR3 protein: ASSYELSSYEQY
V gene: TRBV10-2; CDR3 protein: ASRLGGQGNQPQH
V gene: TRBV29-1; CDR3 protein: SAVGQGMFKQY
V gene: TRBV7-6; CDR3 protein: ASSLGYGAGNEQY
V gene: TRBV7-9; CDR3 protein: ASSPRTSGYDGELF
V gene: TRBV27; CDR3 protein: ASSLTGGYNEQF
V gene: TRBV5-6; CDR3 protein: ASSPPLFLFGANVLT
V gene: TRBV7-2; CDR3 protein: ASSSLAGVRETQY
V gene: TRBV2; CDR3 protein: ASSDYQGDEKLF
V gene: TRBV6-1; CDR3 protein: ASSGEVRQPQH
V gene: TRBV15; CDR3 protein: ATSSGDRWGYT
V gene: TRBV27; CDR3 protein: ASRNSRGGYT
V gene: TRBV10-1; CDR3 protein: ASSGGHGSTDTQY
V gene: TRBV28; CDR3 protein: ASSLVGGQYGYT
V gene: TRBV30; CDR3 protein: AWSGDRRTEAF
V gene: TRBV2; CDR3 protein: ASRAGTANTGELF
V gene: TRBV12-5; CDR3 protein: ASGLGGGTDTQY
V gene: TRBV2; CDR3 protein: ASHDRVQTQY
V gene: TRBV6-1; CDR3 protein: ASNAVYEQY
V gene: TRBV28; CDR3 protein: ASSPGTATNEKLF
V gene: TRBV5-4; CDR3 protein: ASSRGQGFTEAF
V gene: TRBV29-1; CDR3 protein: SVESDRGRSETQY
V gene: TRBV29-1; CDR3 protein: SAATGGDYGYT
V gene: TRBV6-1; CDR3 protein: ASSEALGFWLF
V gene: TRBV28; CDR3 protein: ASSVLAGGQETQY
V gene: TRBV11-2; CDR3 protein: ASSLETSLETQY
V gene: TRBV28; CDR3 protein: ASTTGTSANEQF
V gene: TRBV5-4; CDR3 protein: ASSLADQHRFGGYT
V gene: TRBV9; CDR3 protein: ASSLAGGRTNEQF
V gene: TRBV2; CDR3 protein: ASSAGAVTGELF
V gene: TRBV27; CDR3 protein: ASHRGGGAWAETQY
V gene: TRBV28; CDR3 protein: ASSLLGTGNTIY
V gene: TRBV5-6; CDR3 protein: ASSLRSDTQY
V gene: TRBV2; CDR3 protein: VSAGSSNYGYT
V gene: TRBV5-6; CDR3 protein: ASSLGQGVTEAF
V gene: TRBV19; CDR3 protein: ASSIDLTSGGVNEQF
V gene: TRBV5-1; CDR3 protein: ASSLSGGGETQY
V gene: TRBV9; CDR3 protein: ASSVRGGDTEAF
V gene: TRBV6-6; CDR3 protein: ASTDGQKPNTEAF
V gene: TRBV30; CDR3 protein: AWSPTGRHNEKLF
V gene: TRBV6-6; CDR3 protein: ASKRRQIQLYGYT
V gene: TRBV27; CDR3 protein: ASSLTGTGGYEQY
V gene: TRBV28; CDR3 protein: ASKQDPYEQY
V gene: TRBV28; CDR3 protein: ASSRVQRGNTEAF
V gene: TRBV5-1; CDR3 protein: ASRLQGASDTQY
V gene: TRBV19; CDR3 protein: ASRIRDRTYGYT